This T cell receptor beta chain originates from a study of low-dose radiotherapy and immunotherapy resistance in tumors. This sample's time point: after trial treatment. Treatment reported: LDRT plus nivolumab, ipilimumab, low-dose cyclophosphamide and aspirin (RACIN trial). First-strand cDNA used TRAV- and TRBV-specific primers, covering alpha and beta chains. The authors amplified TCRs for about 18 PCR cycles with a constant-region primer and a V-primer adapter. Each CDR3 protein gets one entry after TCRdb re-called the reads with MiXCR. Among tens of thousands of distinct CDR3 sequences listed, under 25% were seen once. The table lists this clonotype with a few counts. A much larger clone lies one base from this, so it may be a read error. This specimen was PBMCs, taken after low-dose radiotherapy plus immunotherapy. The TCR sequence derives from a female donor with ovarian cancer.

The CDR3, as DNA: TGTGCCAGTAGTATCGGCCCCCCCCGAGAGACCCAGTACTTC. Residues: CASSIGPPRETQYF. The chain couples TRBV19 to TRBJ2-5, with unresolved D. The CDR3 spans 14 residues. Trimming stripped 3 bases from V and 4 bases from J, with 12 bases between. Looked up from germline, CDR1 is LNHDA and CDR2 is SQIVND (reference sequence).